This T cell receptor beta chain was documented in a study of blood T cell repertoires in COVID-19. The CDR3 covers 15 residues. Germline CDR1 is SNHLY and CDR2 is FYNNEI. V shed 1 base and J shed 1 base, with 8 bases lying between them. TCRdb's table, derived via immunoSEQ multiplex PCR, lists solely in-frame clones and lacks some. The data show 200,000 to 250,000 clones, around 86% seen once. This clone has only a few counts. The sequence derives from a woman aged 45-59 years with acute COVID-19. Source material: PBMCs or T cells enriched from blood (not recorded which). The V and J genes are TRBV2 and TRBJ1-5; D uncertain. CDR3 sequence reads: CASSEVLRSNQPQHF. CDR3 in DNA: TGTGCCAGCAGTGAAGTCTTGAGAAGCAATCAGCCCCAGCATTTT.